Sequencing of this T cell receptor beta chain was carried out in a study of blood T cell repertoires in COVID-19. Original processing methods: Quantification of nucleated cells was approximated via reference gene primer amplification. Repertoires were generated with immunoSEQ multiplex PCR, while TCRdb's copy carries only in-frame clones and drops some. Clonal size and the V and J genes are those of that table, whereas D and trimming came from the DNA. The table lists fewer than 200,000 clones, less than 90% of them singletons. V gave up 9 bases and J gave up 0 bases; unmatched junction bases: 9. The CDR3 extends over 17 amino acids. Germline loops: CDR1 MNHEY, CDR2 SMNVEV (reference sequence).

The chain employs TRBV27 and TRBJ1-5; TRBD1 agrees at 12 bases. Material for sequencing was peripheral blood. This sequence originates from a man between 65 and 85 years old with active or convalescent COVID-19. The CDR3 nucleotides are TGTGCCAGTAGACCGGGACAGGGGGCTCCTAGCAATCAGCCCCAGCATTTT. As protein: CASRPGQGAPSNQPQHF.